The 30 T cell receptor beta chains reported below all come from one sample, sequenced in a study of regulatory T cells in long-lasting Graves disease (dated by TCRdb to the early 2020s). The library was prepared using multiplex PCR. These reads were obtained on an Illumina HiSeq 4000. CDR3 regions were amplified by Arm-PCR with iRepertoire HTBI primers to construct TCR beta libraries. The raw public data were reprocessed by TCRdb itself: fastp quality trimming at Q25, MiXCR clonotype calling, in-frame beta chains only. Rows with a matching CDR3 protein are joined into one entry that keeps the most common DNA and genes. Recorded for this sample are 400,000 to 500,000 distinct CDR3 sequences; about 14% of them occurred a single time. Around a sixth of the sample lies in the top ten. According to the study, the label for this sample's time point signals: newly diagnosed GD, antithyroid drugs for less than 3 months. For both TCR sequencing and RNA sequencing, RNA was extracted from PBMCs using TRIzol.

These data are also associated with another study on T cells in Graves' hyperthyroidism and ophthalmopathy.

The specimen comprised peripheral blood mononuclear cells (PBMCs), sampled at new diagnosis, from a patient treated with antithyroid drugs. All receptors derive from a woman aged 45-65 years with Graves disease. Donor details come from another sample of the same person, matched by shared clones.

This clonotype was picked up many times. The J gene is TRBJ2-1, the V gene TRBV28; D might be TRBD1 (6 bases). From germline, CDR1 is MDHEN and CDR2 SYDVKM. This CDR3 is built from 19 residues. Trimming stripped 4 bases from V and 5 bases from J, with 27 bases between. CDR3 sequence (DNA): TGTGCCAGCAGTTCTCCTTACGGACTGGGACAAGGACCCAACAATGAGCAGTTCTTC. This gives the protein CASSSPYGLGQGPNNEQFF. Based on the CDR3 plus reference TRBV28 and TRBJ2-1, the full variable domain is DVKVTQSSRYLVKRTGEKVFLECVQDMDHENMFWYRQDPGLGLRLIYFSYDVKMKEKGDIPEGYSVSREKKERFSLILESASTNQTSMYLCASSSPYGLGQGPNNEQFFGPGTRLTVL.

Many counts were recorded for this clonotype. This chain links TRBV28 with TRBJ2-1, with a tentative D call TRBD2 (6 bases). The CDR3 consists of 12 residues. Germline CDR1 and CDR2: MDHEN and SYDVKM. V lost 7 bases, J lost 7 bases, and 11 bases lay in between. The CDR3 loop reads CASMGTPNEQFF. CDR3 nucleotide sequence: TGTGCCAGCATGGGGACTCCAAATGAGCAGTTCTTC. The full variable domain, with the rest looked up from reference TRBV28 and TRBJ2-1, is DVKVTQSSRYLVKRTGEKVFLECVQDMDHENMFWYRQDPGLGLRLIYFSYDVKMKEKGDIPEGYSVSREKKERFSLILESASTNQTSMYLCASMGTPNEQFFGPGTRLTVL.

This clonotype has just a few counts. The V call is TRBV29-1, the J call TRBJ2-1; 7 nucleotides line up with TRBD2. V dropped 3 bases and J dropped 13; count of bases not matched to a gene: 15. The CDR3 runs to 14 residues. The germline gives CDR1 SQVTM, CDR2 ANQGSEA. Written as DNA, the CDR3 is TGCAGCGTTGACGGTAAGGGGTCTAGCGGCCGACAGTTCTTC. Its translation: CSVDGKGSSGRQFF.

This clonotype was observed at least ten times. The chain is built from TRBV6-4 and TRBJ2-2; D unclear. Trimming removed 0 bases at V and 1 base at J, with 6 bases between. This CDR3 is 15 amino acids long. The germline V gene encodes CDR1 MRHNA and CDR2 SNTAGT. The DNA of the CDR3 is TGTGCCAGCAGTGACTCTGAGGTGAACACCGGGGAGCTGTTTTTT. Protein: CASSDSEVNTGELFF.

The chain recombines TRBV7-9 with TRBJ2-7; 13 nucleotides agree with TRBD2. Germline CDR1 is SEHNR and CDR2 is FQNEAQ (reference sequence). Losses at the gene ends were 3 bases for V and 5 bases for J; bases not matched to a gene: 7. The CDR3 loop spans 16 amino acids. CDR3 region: CASSFRGGLAGDEQYF. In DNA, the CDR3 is TGTGCCAGCAGCTTTCGGGGAGGACTAGCGGGAGACGAGCAGTACTTC.

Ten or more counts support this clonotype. CDR3 in DNA: TGTGCCAGCAGAAGACAGGGGGCGGGCGAGACCCAGTACTTC. It translates to CASRRQGAGETQYF. The genes are TRBV2 and TRBJ2-5; 10 bases match TRBD1. V lost 6 bases and J lost 5; bases outside the gene matches: 6. The CDR3 has 14 amino acids. Germline values: CDR1 SNHLY, CDR2 FYNNEI.

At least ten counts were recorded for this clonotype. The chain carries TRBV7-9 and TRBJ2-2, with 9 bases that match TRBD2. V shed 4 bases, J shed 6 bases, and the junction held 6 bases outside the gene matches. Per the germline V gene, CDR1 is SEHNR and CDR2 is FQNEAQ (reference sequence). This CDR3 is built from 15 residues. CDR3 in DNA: TGTGCCAGCAGCTCCAGGACTAGCGAGGCCGGGGAGCTGTTTTTT. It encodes CASSSRTSEAGELFF.

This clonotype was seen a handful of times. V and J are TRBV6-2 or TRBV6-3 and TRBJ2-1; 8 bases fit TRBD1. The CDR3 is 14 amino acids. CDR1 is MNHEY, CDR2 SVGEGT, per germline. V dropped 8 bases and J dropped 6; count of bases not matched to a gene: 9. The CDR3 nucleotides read TGTGCCAGCCTAGACAGGGGACTTTTCAATGAGCAGTTCTTC. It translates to CASLDRGLFNEQFF.

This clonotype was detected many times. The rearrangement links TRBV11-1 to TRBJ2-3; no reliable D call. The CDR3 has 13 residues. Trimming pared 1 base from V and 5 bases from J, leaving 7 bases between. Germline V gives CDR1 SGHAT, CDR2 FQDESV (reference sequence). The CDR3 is CASSLGWRDTQYF. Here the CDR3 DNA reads TGTGCCAGCAGCTTAGGATGGCGAGATACGCAGTATTTT. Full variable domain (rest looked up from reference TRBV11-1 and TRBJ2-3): EAEVAQSPRYKITEKSQAVAFWCDPISGHATLYWYRQILGQGPELLVQFQDESVVDDSQLPKDRFSAERLKGVDSTLKIQPAELGDSAMYLCASSLGWRDTQYFGPGTRLTVL.

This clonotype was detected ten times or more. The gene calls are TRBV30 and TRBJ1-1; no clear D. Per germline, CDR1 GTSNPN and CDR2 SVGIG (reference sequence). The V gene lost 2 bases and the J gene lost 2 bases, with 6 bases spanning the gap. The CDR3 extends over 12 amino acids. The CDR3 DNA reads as TGTGCCTGGAGTTTAGGTAACACTGAAGCTTTCTTT. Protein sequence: CAWSLGNTEAFF.

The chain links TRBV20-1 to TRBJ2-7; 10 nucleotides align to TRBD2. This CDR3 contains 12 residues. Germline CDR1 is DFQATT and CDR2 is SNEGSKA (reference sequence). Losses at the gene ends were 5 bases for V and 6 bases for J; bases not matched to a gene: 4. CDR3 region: CSAPSGSLEQYF. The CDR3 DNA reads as TGCAGTGCTCCTAGCGGGAGTCTCGAGCAGTACTTC.

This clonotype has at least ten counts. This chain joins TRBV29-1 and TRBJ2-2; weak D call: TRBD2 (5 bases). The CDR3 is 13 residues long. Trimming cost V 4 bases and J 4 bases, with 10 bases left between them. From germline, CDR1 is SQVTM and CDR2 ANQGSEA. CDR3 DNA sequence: TGCAGCGTTGTTGCGGGTAGCACCGGGGAGCTGTTTTTT. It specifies CSVVAGSTGELFF.

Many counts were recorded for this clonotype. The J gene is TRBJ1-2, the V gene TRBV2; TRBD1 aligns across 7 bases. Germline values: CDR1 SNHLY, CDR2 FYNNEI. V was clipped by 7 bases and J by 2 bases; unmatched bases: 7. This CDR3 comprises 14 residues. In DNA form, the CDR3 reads TGTGCCAGCACCTGGGACAGCGCAAACTATGGCTACACCTTC. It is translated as CASTWDSANYGYTF. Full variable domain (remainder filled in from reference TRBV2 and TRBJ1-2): EPEVTQTPSHQVTQMGQEVILRCVPISNHLYFYWYRQILGQKVEFLVSFYNNEISEKSEIFDDQFSVERPDGSNFTLKIRSTKLEDSAMYFCASTWDSANYGYTFGSGTRLTVV.

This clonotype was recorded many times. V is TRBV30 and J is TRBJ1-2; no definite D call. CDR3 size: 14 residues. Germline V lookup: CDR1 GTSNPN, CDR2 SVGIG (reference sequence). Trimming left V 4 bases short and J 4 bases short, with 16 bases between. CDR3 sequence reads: CAWNGSGHRYGYTF. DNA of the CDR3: TGTGCCTGGAACGGTTCGGGCCACCGCTATGGCTACACCTTC.

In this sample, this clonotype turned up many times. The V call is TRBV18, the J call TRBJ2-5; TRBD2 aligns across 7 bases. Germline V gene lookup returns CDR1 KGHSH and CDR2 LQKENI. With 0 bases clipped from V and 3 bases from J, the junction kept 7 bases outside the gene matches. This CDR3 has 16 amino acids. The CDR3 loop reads CASSPPPSGQKETQYF. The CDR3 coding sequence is TGTGCCAGCTCACCACCTCCTAGCGGCCAAAAAGAGACCCAGTACTTC. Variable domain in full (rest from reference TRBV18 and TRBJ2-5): NAGVMQNPRHLVRRRGQEARLRCSPMKGHSHVYWYRQLPEEGLKFMVYLQKENIIDESGMPKERFSAEFPKEGPSILRIQQVVRGDSAAYFCASSPPPSGQKETQYFGPGTRLLVL.

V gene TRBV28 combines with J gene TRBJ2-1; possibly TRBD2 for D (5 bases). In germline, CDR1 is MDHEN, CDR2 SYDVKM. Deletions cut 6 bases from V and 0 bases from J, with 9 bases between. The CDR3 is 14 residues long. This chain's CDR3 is CASRPADSYNEQFF. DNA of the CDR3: TGTGCCAGCAGGCCAGCGGACTCCTACAATGAGCAGTTCTTC.

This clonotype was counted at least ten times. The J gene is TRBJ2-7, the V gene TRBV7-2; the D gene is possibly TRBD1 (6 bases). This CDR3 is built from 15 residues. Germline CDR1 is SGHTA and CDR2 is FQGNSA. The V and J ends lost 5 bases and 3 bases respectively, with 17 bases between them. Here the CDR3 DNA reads TGTGCCAGCAGCCCACCGGGACACATTTTCTACGAGCAGTACTTC. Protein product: CASSPPGHIFYEQYF.

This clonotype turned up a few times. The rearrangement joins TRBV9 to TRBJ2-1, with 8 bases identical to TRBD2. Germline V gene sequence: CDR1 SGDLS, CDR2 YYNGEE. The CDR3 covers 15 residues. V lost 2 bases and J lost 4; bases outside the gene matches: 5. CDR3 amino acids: CASSVELAEYNEQFF. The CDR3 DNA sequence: TGTGCCAGCAGCGTTGAACTAGCGGAGTACAATGAGCAGTTCTTC.

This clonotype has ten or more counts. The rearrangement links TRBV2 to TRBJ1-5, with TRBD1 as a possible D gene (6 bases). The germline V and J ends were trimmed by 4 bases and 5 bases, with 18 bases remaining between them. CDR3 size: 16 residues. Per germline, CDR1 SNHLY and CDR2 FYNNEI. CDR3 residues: CASSGIGGGRHQPQHF. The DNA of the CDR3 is TGTGCCAGCAGTGGAATAGGGGGGGGGCGGCATCAGCCCCAGCATTTT.

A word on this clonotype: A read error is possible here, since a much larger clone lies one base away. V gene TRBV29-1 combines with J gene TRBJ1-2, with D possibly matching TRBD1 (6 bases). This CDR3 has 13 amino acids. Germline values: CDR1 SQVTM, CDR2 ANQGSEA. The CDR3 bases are TGCAGCGCTGTGGACAGCCTTAACTATGACTACACCTTC. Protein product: CSAVDSLNYDYTF.

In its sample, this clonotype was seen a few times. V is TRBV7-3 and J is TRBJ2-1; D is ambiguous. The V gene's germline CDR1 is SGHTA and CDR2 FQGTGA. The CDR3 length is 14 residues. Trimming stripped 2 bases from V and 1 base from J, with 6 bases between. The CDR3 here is CASSLGISYNEQFF. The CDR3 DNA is TGTGCCAGCAGCTTAGGCATATCCTACAATGAGCAGTTCTTC.

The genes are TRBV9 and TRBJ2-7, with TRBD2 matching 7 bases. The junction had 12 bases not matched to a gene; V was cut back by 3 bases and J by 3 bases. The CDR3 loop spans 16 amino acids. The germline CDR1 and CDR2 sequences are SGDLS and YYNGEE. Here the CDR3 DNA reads TGTGCCAGCAGCGCCCAAGCGGGACCCGGCATCTACGAGCAGTACTTC. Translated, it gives CASSAQAGPGIYEQYF.

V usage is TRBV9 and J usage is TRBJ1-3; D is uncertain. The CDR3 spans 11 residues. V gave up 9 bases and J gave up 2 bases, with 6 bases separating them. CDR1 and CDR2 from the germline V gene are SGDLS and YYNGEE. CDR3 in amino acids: CAKRPGNTIYF. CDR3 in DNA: TGTGCCAAAAGGCCTGGAAACACCATATATTTT.

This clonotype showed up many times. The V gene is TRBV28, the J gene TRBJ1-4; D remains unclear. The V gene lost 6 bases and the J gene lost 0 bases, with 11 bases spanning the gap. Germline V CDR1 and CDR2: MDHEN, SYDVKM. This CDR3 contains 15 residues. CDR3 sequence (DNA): TGTGCCAGCAGGACTTCTGGGGCAACTAATGAAAAACTGTTTTTT. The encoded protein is CASRTSGATNEKLFF.

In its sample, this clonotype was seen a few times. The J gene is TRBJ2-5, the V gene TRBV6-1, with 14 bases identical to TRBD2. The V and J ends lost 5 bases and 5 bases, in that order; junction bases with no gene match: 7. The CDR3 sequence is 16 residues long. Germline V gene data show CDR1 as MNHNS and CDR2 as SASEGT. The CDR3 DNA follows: TGTGCCAGCAGTAGGGGGACTAGCGGGAGCGGGGAGACCCAGTACTTC. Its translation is CASSRGTSGSGETQYF.

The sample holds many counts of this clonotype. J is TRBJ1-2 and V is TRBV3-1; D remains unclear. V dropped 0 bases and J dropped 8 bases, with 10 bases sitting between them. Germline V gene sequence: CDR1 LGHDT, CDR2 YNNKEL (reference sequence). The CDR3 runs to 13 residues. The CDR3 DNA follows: TGTGCCAGCAGCCAAGAAGGAGGTCGCGGCTACACCTTC. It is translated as CASSQEGGRGYTF.

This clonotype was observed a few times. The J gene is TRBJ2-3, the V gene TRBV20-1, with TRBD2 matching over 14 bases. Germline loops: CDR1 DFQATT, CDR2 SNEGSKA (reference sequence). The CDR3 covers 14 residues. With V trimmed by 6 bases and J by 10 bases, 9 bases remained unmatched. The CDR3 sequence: CSATPGTSGSSQYF. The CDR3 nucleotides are TGCAGTGCAACCCCCGGGACTAGCGGGAGTTCGCAGTATTTT.

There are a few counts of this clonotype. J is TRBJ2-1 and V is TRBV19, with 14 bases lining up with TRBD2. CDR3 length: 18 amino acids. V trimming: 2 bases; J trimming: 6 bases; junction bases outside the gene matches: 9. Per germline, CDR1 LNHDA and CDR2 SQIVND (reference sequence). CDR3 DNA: TGTGCCAGTAGTATAAGAATCGTTGGACTAGCGGGAGGCAATGAGCAGTTCTTC. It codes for CASSIRIVGLAGGNEQFF.

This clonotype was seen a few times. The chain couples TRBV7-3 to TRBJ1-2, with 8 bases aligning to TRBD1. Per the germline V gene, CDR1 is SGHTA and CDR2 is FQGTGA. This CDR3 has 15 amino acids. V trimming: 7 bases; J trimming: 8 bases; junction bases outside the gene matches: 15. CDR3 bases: TGTGCCAGCAACGAACCAGGGGGCTGTCTAAGCGGCTACACCTTC. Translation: CASNEPGGCLSGYTF.

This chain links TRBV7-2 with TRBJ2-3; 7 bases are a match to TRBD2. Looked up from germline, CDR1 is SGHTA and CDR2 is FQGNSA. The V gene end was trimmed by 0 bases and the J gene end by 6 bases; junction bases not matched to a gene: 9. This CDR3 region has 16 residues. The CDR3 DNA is TGTGCCAGCAGCTTAGCGGGGGGGTCCTCCGGGGATACGCAGTATTTT. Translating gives CASSLAGGSSGDTQYF.